What follows are 16 T cell receptor beta chains derived from one specimen sequenced in a study of shared clonotypes between healthy human individuals. Positive CCR7 selection of CD45RO-negative cells yielded the naive CD8 cells, and terminally differentiated effector memory CD45RA+ cells were excluded. TCRdb's table, derived via immunoSEQ multiplex PCR, lists solely in-frame clones and lacks some. The data hold about 2 million clones, with roughly 94% observed a single time. Sequences were obtained from naive CD8+ T cells sorted from blood. These receptor sequences come from a man in his late teens or twenties in good health.

In this sample, this clone turned up once. The genes are TRBV6-5 and TRBJ2-1; D perhaps matches TRBD2 (5 bases). This CDR3 spans 13 amino acids. Trimming took off 2 bases at V and 8 bases at J, with 10 bases between the two ends. Germline V CDR1 and CDR2: MNHEY, SVGAGI. This chain's CDR3 is CASSYALAYEQFF. The CDR3 region has the DNA TGTGCCAGCAGTTACGCGCTAGCCTATGAGCAGTTCTTC.

For the CDR3, the DNA is TGCGCCAGCAGCCAAGATAACAGGACTCCTAACTATGGCTACACCTTC. As protein: CASSQDNRTPNYGYTF. The J gene is TRBJ1-2, the V gene TRBV4-1; tentative D call: TRBD1 (5 bases). Deletions cut 0 bases from V and 0 bases from J, with 11 bases between. The CDR3 consists of 16 residues. CDR1 MGHRA and CDR2 YSYEKL come from the germline V gene.

The chain joins TRBV7-9 to TRBJ1-3; D uncertain. CDR3 length: 14 residues. The germline V gene has CDR1 SEHNR and CDR2 FQNEAQ (reference sequence). V gave up 5 bases and J gave up 0 bases, with 8 bases separating them. The CDR3 coding sequence is TGTGCCAGCAGCCCCCCTGTCTCTGGAAACACCATATATTTT. Protein sequence: CASSPPVSGNTIYF.

The chain couples TRBV2 to TRBJ1-2; perhaps TRBD1 as D (5 bases). The CDR3 is made up of 16 amino acids. Germline CDR1 reads SNHLY; CDR2 reads FYNNEI. Trimming left V 6 bases short and J 3 bases short, with 20 bases between. CDR3 nucleotide sequence: TGTGCCAGCAGCCCCGAGGTTCTGGTGGGGGACTATGGCTACACCTTC. The encoded protein is CASSPEVLVGDYGYTF.

As DNA, the CDR3 is TGTGCCAGCATCGAACACAGGGAGAGCAATCAGCCCCAGCATTTT. It translates to CASIEHRESNQPQHF. This chain connects TRBV6-1 to TRBJ1-5; a possible D gene is TRBD1 (6 bases). V lost 7 bases, J lost 1 base, and 14 bases lay in between. Germline CDR1 is MNHNS and CDR2 is SASEGT. The CDR3 has 15 residues.

The chain links TRBV7-9 to TRBJ1-2; D may be TRBD1 (5 bases). V gave up 1 base and J gave up 0 bases, with 9 bases separating them. Germline-derived CDR1 and CDR2 are SEHNR and FQNEAQ (reference sequence). This CDR3 is 15 amino acids long. This CDR3 reads CASSLVQGPNYGYTF. The CDR3 nucleotides read TGTGCCAGCAGCTTAGTCCAGGGCCCTAACTATGGCTACACCTTC. Filled out from reference TRBV7-9 and TRBJ1-2, the complete variable domain reads DTGVSQNPRHKITKRGQNVTFRCDPISEHNRLYWYRQTLGQGPEFLTYFQNEAQLEKSRLLSDRFSAERPKGSFSTLEIQRTEQGDSAMYLCASSLVQGPNYGYTFGSGTRLTVV.

The V gene is TRBV7-9, the J gene TRBJ2-1, with 10 bases that match TRBD1. CDR3 length equals 13 residues. With V trimmed by 5 bases and J by 8 bases, 3 bases remained unmatched. The germline CDR1 and CDR2 sequences are SEHNR and FQNEAQ (reference sequence). CDR3 sequence (DNA): TGTGCCAGCAGCGGGACAGGGGTTTATGAGCAGTTCTTC. This encodes CASSGTGVYEQFF.

The V gene is TRBV9, the J gene TRBJ1-2; D possibly corresponds to TRBD1 (5 bases). The CDR3 runs 15 residues. Looked up from germline, CDR1 is SGDLS and CDR2 is YYNGEE. V lost 0 bases and J lost 3, with 12 bases in between. The CDR3 DNA reads as TGTGCCAGCAGCGTAGCTCGGGGGGTGGACTATGGCTACACCTTC. Protein: CASSVARGVDYGYTF.

V is TRBV30 and J is TRBJ2-1; a possible D gene is TRBD2 (6 bases). The CDR3 has 14 residues. Trimming pared 8 bases from V and 4 bases from J, leaving 18 bases between. Germline-derived CDR1 and CDR2 are GTSNPN and SVGIG (reference sequence). DNA of the CDR3: TGTGCCGAAGGGGAGGACGGGAATTACAATGAGCAGTTCTTC. Its translation: CAEGEDGNYNEQFF.

The chain uses TRBV9 and TRBJ2-1; TRBD1 is a possible D gene (5 bases). This CDR3 spans 14 amino acids. Trimming took off 3 bases at V and 4 bases at J, with 11 bases between the two ends. Germline CDR1 and CDR2: SGDLS and YYNGEE. The CDR3 protein is CASSGSTVYNEQFF. The CDR3 DNA is TGTGCCAGCAGCGGGTCGACAGTTTACAATGAGCAGTTCTTC. Variable domain in full (rest from reference TRBV9 and TRBJ2-1): DSGVTQTPKHLITATGQRVTLRCSPRSGDLSVYWYQQSLDQGLQFLIQYYNGEERAKGNILERFSAQQFPDLHSELNLSSLELGDSALYFCASSGSTVYNEQFFGPGTRLTVL.

The CDR3 here is CASSYSRGALNNEQFF. The CDR3, as DNA: TGTGCCAGCAGTTACTCGAGAGGGGCCCTTAACAATGAGCAGTTCTTC. J is TRBJ2-1 and V is TRBV6-5; TRBD1 or TRBD2 may be the D gene (5 bases each). The CDR3 is made up of 16 amino acids. Germline V lookup: CDR1 MNHEY, CDR2 SVGAGI. V lost 0 bases and J 5 bases, leaving 14 bases between the germline ends.

The chain links TRBV7-9 to TRBJ2-7; 11 bases line up with TRBD2. The CDR3 runs 16 residues. Germline V gives CDR1 SEHNR, CDR2 FQNEAQ (reference sequence). With 5 bases clipped from V and 7 bases from J, the junction kept 13 bases outside the gene matches. CDR3 nucleotides: TGTGCCAGCAGCCTACTAGCGGGAGAGGGGAAAGCAGAGCAGTACTTC. The encoded protein is CASSLLAGEGKAEQYF.

As to this clone: The same CDR3 is also encoded by other DNA sequences in this sample. The V call is TRBV27, the J call TRBJ2-7; D is perhaps TRBD1 or TRBD2 (5 bases each). The CDR3 extends over 12 amino acids. CDR1 MNHEY and CDR2 SMNVEV come from the germline V gene (reference sequence). With 3 bases removed from V and 7 bases from J, the gap between germline ends came to 10 bases. CDR3 in DNA: TGTGCCAGCAGTTTGAGGGGCGGGGAGCAGTACTTC. As protein: CASSLRGGEQYF.

The CDR3 DNA is TGTGCCAGCAGCTTAGATCTTGGGTTTAACACTGAAGCTTTCTTT. Protein sequence: CASSLDLGFNTEAFF. This rearrangement joins TRBV11-2 to TRBJ1-1, with D unclear. V gave up 0 bases and J gave up 2 bases, with 10 bases separating them. Looked up from germline, CDR1 is SGHAT and CDR2 is FQNNGV. The CDR3 is made up of 15 amino acids.

V gene TRBV14 combines with J gene TRBJ1-2; no clear D. The CDR3 runs to 14 residues. Trimming took off 7 bases at V and 0 bases at J, with 12 bases between the two ends. CDR1 and CDR2 from the germline V gene are SGHDN and FVKESK. The CDR3 protein is CASTQRQPNYGYTF. The CDR3 DNA is TGTGCCAGCACTCAGCGGCAACCTAACTATGGCTACACCTTC.

The V and J genes are TRBV27 and TRBJ2-4; D might be TRBD2 (5 bases). Looked up from germline, CDR1 is MNHEY and CDR2 is SMNVEV (reference sequence). Trimming shortened V by 5 bases and J by 7 bases, and 9 bases separated the two germline ends. The length of the CDR3 is 12 residues. CDR3 sequence reads: CASSGLANIQYF. CDR3 nucleotides: TGTGCCAGCAGTGGGCTAGCTAACATTCAGTACTTC.